The 27 T cell receptor beta chains given below trace back to one sample, sequenced in a study of Ad26.COV2.S vaccination and SARS-CoV-2 variants. TCRdb's copy holds only in-frame clones and misses some; the assay was immunoSEQ multiplex PCR. The data hold about 470,000 clones, with roughly 88% observed a single time. Stated treatment: about 20 received Ad26.COV2.S at low or high dose, single or two shots; 5 received placebo; per-sample allocation not given. Sample collection was performed on day 63 after the first vaccine or placebo injection. This specimen consisted of peripheral blood, obtained in a trial of Ad26.COV2.S vaccine versus placebo. The receptors stem from a person between 18 and 65 years old who received the Ad26.COV2.S COVID-19 vaccine or a placebo.

The V gene is TRBV3-1 (or the pseudogene TRBV3-2), the J gene TRBJ2-5; tentative D call: TRBD1 (6 bases). Germline-derived CDR1 and CDR2 are LGHDT and YNNKEL (reference sequence). The CDR3 extends over 13 amino acids. Trimming shortened V by 1 base and J by 5 bases, and 8 bases separated the two germline ends. CDR3 loop: CASSQGTVETQYF. CDR3 bases: TGTGCCAGCAGCCAAGGGACAGTTGAGACCCAGTACTTC.

The J gene is TRBJ1-5, the V gene TRBV7-2, with 8 bases lining up with TRBD1. This CDR3 has 14 residues. The ends lost 1 base at V and 4 bases at J; junction bases unmatched: 0. Looked up from germline, CDR1 is SGHTA and CDR2 is FQGNSA. CDR3 loop: CASSLGDRNQPQHF. DNA of the CDR3: TGTGCCAGCAGCTTAGGGGACAGGAATCAGCCCCAGCATTTT.

The V call is TRBV5-5, the J call TRBJ2-6; D remains ambiguous. The CDR3 contains 15 residues. Between the trimmed V and J ends, which lost 10 bases and 2 bases, there was a span of 16 bases. CDR1 and CDR2 (germline): SGHKS, YYEKEE (reference sequence). The CDR3 bases are TGTGCCTCCTCTCTCGAAGGGACTGGGGCCAACGTCCTGACTTTC. Residues: CASSLEGTGANVLTF.

V gene TRBV9 combines with J gene TRBJ2-6; TRBD1 matches at 8 bases. The CDR3 is made up of 17 amino acids. From germline, CDR1 is SGDLS and CDR2 YYNGEE. Trimming removed 0 bases from V and 0 bases from J; junction bases left unmatched: 2. The CDR3 here is CASSVGDRPSGANVLTF. CDR3 bases: TGTGCCAGCAGCGTAGGGGACAGGCCCTCTGGGGCCAACGTCCTGACTTTC.

The chain combines TRBV19 with TRBJ2-7, with D possibly called TRBD1 or TRBD2 (5 bases each). The CDR3 is 15 amino acids. With 1 base removed from V and 2 bases from J, the gap between germline ends came to 12 bases. Germline V gene lookup returns CDR1 LNHDA and CDR2 SQIVND (reference sequence). The DNA of the CDR3 is TGTGCCAGTAGTATAGGGGGGAACCGAGCCTACGAGCAGTACTTC. Its translation is CASSIGGNRAYEQYF.

The gene calls are TRBV3-1 (or the pseudogene TRBV3-2) and TRBJ2-7; 9 bases are a match to TRBD1. V shed 2 bases and J 3 bases; nucleotides not matched to a gene: 11. The CDR3 consists of 17 residues. CDR1 LGHDT and CDR2 YNNKEL come from the germline V gene (reference sequence). The CDR3 protein is CASSQKDRGHPFYEQYF. The CDR3 nucleotides read TGTGCCAGCAGCCAAAAGGACAGGGGACACCCTTTCTACGAGCAGTACTTC.

The rearrangement uses TRBV10-1 and TRBJ2-5, with 8 nucleotides matching TRBD1. This CDR3 contains 18 residues. Germline trimming cut 2 bases from V and 2 bases from J; bases unmatched to any gene: 13. The germline CDR1 and CDR2 sequences are WNHNN and SYGVQD (reference sequence). The CDR3 sequence is CASSEINPGGTKQETQYF. The CDR3 nucleotides are TGCGCCAGCAGTGAGATTAACCCAGGGGGCACCAAACAAGAGACCCAGTACTTC.

This chain connects TRBV27 to TRBJ2-1, with a possible D match to TRBD2 (6 bases). Germline CDR1 MNHEY, CDR2 SMNVEV (reference sequence). Trimming stripped 3 bases from V and 7 bases from J, with 10 bases between. The CDR3 is 13 residues long. The CDR3 DNA reads TGTGCCAGCAGTTTGCCTGGGGGGAATGAGCAGTTCTTC. Its protein is CASSLPGGNEQFF.

This chain links TRBV7-3 with TRBJ2-5; TRBD1 is a possible D gene (5 bases). The CDR3 runs 15 residues. Trimming left V 0 bases short and J 1 base short, with 9 bases between. Germline CDR1 SGHTA, CDR2 FQGTGA. The CDR3 is CASSLTATVQETQYF. The CDR3 DNA sequence: TGTGCCAGCAGCTTAACGGCGACAGTCCAAGAGACCCAGTACTTC.

J is TRBJ2-7 and V is TRBV5-1; D is ambiguous. The CDR3 totals 14 residues. V lost 2 bases and J lost 0, with 9 bases in between. Germline assignment: CDR1 SGHRS and CDR2 YFSETQ. The CDR3 loop reads CASSFHARSYEQYF. The CDR3 coding sequence is TGCGCCAGCAGCTTCCACGCACGCTCCTACGAGCAGTACTTC.

V gene TRBV29-1 combines with J gene TRBJ1-1; perhaps TRBD1 as D (6 bases). The CDR3 is 14 residues long. The ends were cut back, 7 bases at V and 0 bases at J, with 15 bases in the middle. The germline gives CDR1 SQVTM, CDR2 ANQGSEA. The CDR3 sequence: CSADRPIMNTEAFF. CDR3 sequence (DNA): TGCAGCGCTGACAGGCCCATCATGAACACTGAAGCTTTCTTT. Variable domain in full (rest from reference TRBV29-1 and TRBJ1-1): SAVISQKPSRDICQRGTSLTIQCQVDSQVTMMFWYRQQPGQSLTLIATANQGSEATYESGFVIDKFPISRPNLTFSTLTVSNMSPEDSSIYLCSADRPIMNTEAFFGQGTRLTVV.

The CDR3 is CASSLEGPRSGNTIYF. For the CDR3, the DNA is TGTGCCAGCAGCTTAGAGGGACCGCGCTCTGGAAACACCATATATTTT. V is TRBV7-6 and J is TRBJ1-3; D perhaps matches TRBD1 (5 bases). Germline V gene data show CDR1 as SGHVS and CDR2 as FNYEAQ. This CDR3 contains 16 residues. V gave up 1 base and J gave up 0 bases, with 10 bases separating them. Full variable domain (rest looked up from reference TRBV7-6 and TRBJ1-3): GAGVSQSPRYKVTKRGQDVALRCDPISGHVSLYWYRQALGQGPEFLTYFNYEAQQDKSGLPNDRFSAERPEGSISTLTIQRTEQRDSAMYRCASSLEGPRSGNTIYFGEGSWLTVV.

The sample holds one count of this clone. The V and J genes are TRBV5-1 and TRBJ2-1, with unresolved D. V was clipped by 4 bases and J by 6 bases, with 17 bases between them. Germline CDR1 is SGHRS and CDR2 is YFSETQ. This CDR3 spans 15 amino acids. The CDR3 DNA reads as TGCGCCAGCAGCCCCGAGAGTCGTAGGAGCAATGAGCAGTTCTTC. Translation: CASSPESRRSNEQFF.

In this sample, this clone turned up a few times. The chain uses TRBV10-3 and TRBJ2-2; possibly TRBD2 for D (5 bases). The V end was cut by 0 bases, the J end by 0 bases, with 8 bases between. Germline V gene lookup returns CDR1 ENHRY and CDR2 SYGVKD. This CDR3 is 16 amino acids long. The CDR3 bases are TGTGCCATCAGTGAGTCAAAGGGAGCGAACACCGGGGAGCTGTTTTTT. Translation gives CAISESKGANTGELFF.

This chain joins TRBV5-1 and TRBJ1-2; the match to TRBD1 covers 11 bases. Germline V CDR1 and CDR2: SGHRS, YFSETQ. CDR3 size: 18 residues. Germline trimming cut 4 bases from V and 6 bases from J; bases unmatched to any gene: 17. The CDR3 sequence is CASSHGQGARRPSNGYTF. Here the CDR3 DNA reads TGCGCCAGCAGCCACGGACAGGGGGCCCGGCGCCCTTCCAATGGCTACACCTTC.

The sample holds one count of this clone. The gene calls are TRBV2 and TRBJ1-6; TRBD1 agrees at 7 bases. This CDR3 has 17 amino acids. Looked up from germline, CDR1 is SNHLY and CDR2 is FYNNEI. V shed 4 bases and J 7 bases; nucleotides not matched to a gene: 13. This CDR3 is CASSARQGAFVNSPLHF. DNA for the CDR3: TGTGCCAGCAGTGCAAGACAGGGAGCATTCGTGAATTCACCCCTCCACTTT. Supplemented by reference TRBV2 and TRBJ1-6, the full variable domain reads EPEVTQTPSHQVTQMGQEVILRCVPISNHLYFYWYRQILGQKVEFLVSFYNNEISEKSEIFDDQFSVERPDGSNFTLKIRSTKLEDSAMYFCASSARQGAFVNSPLHFGNGTRLTVT.

The rearrangement uses TRBV30 and TRBJ2-7; TRBD1 agrees at 10 bases. V shed 0 bases, J shed 3 bases, and the junction held 5 bases outside the gene matches. Germline V lookup: CDR1 GTSNPN, CDR2 SVGIG (reference sequence). This CDR3 region has 15 residues. CDR3: CAWSVPGTGDYEQYF. CDR3 sequence (DNA): TGTGCCTGGAGTGTACCGGGGACAGGGGACTACGAGCAGTACTTC. Full variable domain (remainder filled in from reference TRBV30 and TRBJ2-7): SQTIHQWPATLVQPVGSPLSLECTVEGTSNPNLYWYRQAAGRGLQLLFYSVGIGQISSEVPQNLSASRPQDRQFILSSKKLLLSDSGFYLCAWSVPGTGDYEQYFGPGTRLTVT.

The count of this clone is one. The gene calls are TRBV4-3 and TRBJ1-1, with D tentatively TRBD1 (5 bases). The germline gives CDR1 LGHNA, CDR2 YSLEER. V was shortened by 0 bases and J by 7 bases, with 9 bases between the two germline ends. The CDR3 is 13 amino acids. CDR3 nucleotides: TGCGCCAGCAGCCAAGATAGGAGGGGTGAAGCTTTCTTT. Translation: CASSQDRRGEAFF.

This sequence joins TRBV29-1 and TRBJ2-3, with D unclear. This CDR3 is 13 amino acids long. The V gene's germline CDR1 is SQVTM and CDR2 ANQGSEA. The V end lost 4 bases, the J end lost 0 bases, and 8 bases lay between the germline ends. The CDR3 nucleotides are TGCAGCGTTGGAACACCCAGCACAGATACGCAGTATTTT. This translates into CSVGTPSTDTQYF.

On this clone: Other nucleotide sequences from this sample produce the same CDR3. The rearrangement uses TRBV5-5 and TRBJ2-7; 11 nucleotides agree with TRBD2. V was clipped by 4 bases and J by 0 bases; unmatched bases: 3. The CDR3 extends over 15 amino acids. Per germline, CDR1 SGHKS and CDR2 YYEKEE (reference sequence). CDR3 residues: CASSLGTSGSYEQYF. In DNA, the CDR3 is TGTGCCAGCAGCCTCGGGACTAGCGGCTCCTACGAGCAGTACTTC.

V gene TRBV7-3 combines with J gene TRBJ2-2; the match to TRBD1 covers 8 bases. Looked up from germline, CDR1 is SGHTA and CDR2 is FQGTGA. J was trimmed by 4 bases and V by 1 base; bases with no gene match: 8. The CDR3 loop spans 17 amino acids. The CDR3, as DNA: TGTGCCAGCAGCTTAAGGTCAGGGGGCGGTATCACCGGGGAGCTGTTTTTT. It specifies CASSLRSGGGITGELFF. Full variable domain (outside the CDR3, taken from reference TRBV7-3 and TRBJ2-2): GAGVSQTPSNKVTEKGKYVELRCDPISGHTALYWYRQSLGQGPEFLIYFQGTGAADDSGLPNDRFFAVRPEGSVSTLKIQRTERGDSAVYLCASSLRSGGGITGELFFGEGSRLTVL.

V usage is TRBV5-5 and J usage is TRBJ1-2; tentative D call: TRBD1 (6 bases). Germline V CDR1 and CDR2: SGHKS, YYEKEE (reference sequence). Trimming removed 5 bases at V and 1 base at J, with 9 bases between. The CDR3 has 13 residues. CDR3 protein: CASSQGINYGYTF. In nucleotides, the CDR3 is TGTGCCAGCAGTCAGGGGATTAACTATGGCTACACCTTC.

This rearrangement joins TRBV28 to TRBJ2-3; 12 bases line up with TRBD2. Trimming at V came to 5 bases and at J to 2 bases, leaving 8 bases not matched to a gene. Germline V lookup: CDR1 MDHEN, CDR2 SYDVKM. The CDR3 has 17 residues. This CDR3 is CASSTRTSGEFTDTQYF. CDR3 bases: TGTGCCAGCAGTACCAGGACTAGCGGGGAATTCACAGATACGCAGTATTTT.

The rearrangement uses TRBV2 and TRBJ2-6; no clear D gene. V dropped 0 bases and J dropped 4 bases, with 16 bases sitting between them. Looked up from germline, CDR1 is SNHLY and CDR2 is FYNNEI. This CDR3 spans 18 amino acids. In DNA form, the CDR3 reads TGTGCCAGCAGTGAAGCGCTTCTTTTCTTGTCGGGGGCCAACGTCCTGACTTTC. Protein: CASSEALLFLSGANVLTF.

V and J are TRBV4-3 and TRBJ2-1, with 7 nucleotides matching TRBD2. This CDR3 is 15 amino acids long. From germline, CDR1 is LGHNA and CDR2 YSLEER. V gave up 1 base and J gave up 3 bases; unmatched junction bases: 3. CDR3 in DNA: TGCGCCAGCAGCCAAGGTCGGACTAGCTACAATGAGCAGTTCTTC. This encodes CASSQGRTSYNEQFF.

The chain has TRBV27 and TRBJ1-5; D unresolved. The germline V gene has CDR1 MNHEY and CDR2 SMNVEV (reference sequence). CDR3 length: 14 amino acids. V lost 7 bases, J lost 0 bases, and 10 bases lay in between. The CDR3 DNA reads TGTGCCAGCAACCCCTTTTATAGCAATCAGCCCCAGCATTTT. This translates into CASNPFYSNQPQHF.

The chain couples TRBV6-5 to TRBJ2-7; tentative D call: TRBD1 (6 bases). Germline values: CDR1 MNHEY, CDR2 SVGAGI. The CDR3 extends over 14 amino acids. Trimming stripped 6 bases from V and 3 bases from J, with 15 bases between. CDR3 nucleotides: TGTGCCAGCAGGCCAACAGGGAACCACTACGAGCAGTACTTC. This encodes CASRPTGNHYEQYF.